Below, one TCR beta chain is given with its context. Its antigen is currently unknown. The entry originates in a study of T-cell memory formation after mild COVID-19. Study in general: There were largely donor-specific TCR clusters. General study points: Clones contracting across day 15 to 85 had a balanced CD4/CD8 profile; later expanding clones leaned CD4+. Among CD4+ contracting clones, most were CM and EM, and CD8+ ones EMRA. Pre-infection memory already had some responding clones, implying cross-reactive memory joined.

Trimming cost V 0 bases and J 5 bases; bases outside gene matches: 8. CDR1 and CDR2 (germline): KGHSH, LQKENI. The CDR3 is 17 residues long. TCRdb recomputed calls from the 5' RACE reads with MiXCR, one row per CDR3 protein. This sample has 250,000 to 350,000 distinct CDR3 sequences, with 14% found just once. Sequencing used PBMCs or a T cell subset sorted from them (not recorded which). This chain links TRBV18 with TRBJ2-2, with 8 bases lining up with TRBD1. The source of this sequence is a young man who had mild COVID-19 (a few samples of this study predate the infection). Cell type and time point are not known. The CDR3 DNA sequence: TGTGCCAGCTCACCACCGGGACAGGAAGCGCGGACCGGGGAGCTGTTTTTT. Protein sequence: CASSPPGQEARTGELFF.